These 2 T cell receptor beta chains came from one sample sequenced in a study of Ad26.COV2.S vaccination and SARS-CoV-2 variants. TCRdb's table, derived via immunoSEQ multiplex PCR, lists solely in-frame clones and lacks some. The table shows some 370,000 clones, with roughly 85% occurring only once. Treatment meaning: about 20 received Ad26.COV2.S at low or high dose, single or two shots; roughly five received placebo; per-sample allocation not given. Sampling was done on day 63 after the first vaccine or placebo injection. The sequencing here drew on peripheral blood, taken in a trial of Ad26.COV2.S vaccine versus placebo. Receptors originate from a person between 18 and 59 years old who received the Ad26.COV2.S COVID-19 vaccine or a placebo.

The rearrangement uses TRBV24-1 and TRBJ1-2; 10 bases fit TRBD1. J lost 8 bases, V lost 4 bases, and 9 bases had no gene match. The CDR3 has 15 amino acids. Per germline, CDR1 KGHDR and CDR2 SFDVKD. The DNA for the CDR3 is TGTGCCACCAGTGACCCCGGGACAGGGGCTTCCGGCTACACCTTC. Amino acids: CATSDPGTGASGYTF.

This clone showed up just a few times. This chain joins TRBV11-2 and TRBJ2-7, with a tentative D call TRBD2 (6 bases). V gave up 3 bases and J gave up 1 base, with 19 bases separating them. Germline V CDR1 and CDR2: SGHAT, FQNNGV. This CDR3 comprises 17 residues. The CDR3 coding sequence is TGTGCCAGCAGCTTTGGGGTCGTGGGGGAGGCATCCTACGAGCAGTACTTC. Translating gives CASSFGVVGEASYEQYF.